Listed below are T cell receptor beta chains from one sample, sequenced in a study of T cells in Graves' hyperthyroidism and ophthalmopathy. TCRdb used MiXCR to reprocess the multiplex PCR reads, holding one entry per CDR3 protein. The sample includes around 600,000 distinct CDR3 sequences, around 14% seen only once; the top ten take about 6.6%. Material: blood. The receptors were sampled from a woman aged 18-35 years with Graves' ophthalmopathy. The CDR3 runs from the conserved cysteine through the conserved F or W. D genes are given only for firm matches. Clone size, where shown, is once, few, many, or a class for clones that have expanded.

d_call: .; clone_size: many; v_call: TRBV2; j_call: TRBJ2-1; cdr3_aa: CASSGRDPTSDEQFF; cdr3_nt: TGTGCCAGCAGTGGACGGGACCCGACGTCGGATGAGCAGTTCTTC
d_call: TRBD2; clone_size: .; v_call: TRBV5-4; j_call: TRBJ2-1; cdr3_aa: CASSLLVGGDNEQFF; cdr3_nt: TGTGCCAGCAGCTTACTAGTGGGAGGGGACAATGAGCAGTTCTTC
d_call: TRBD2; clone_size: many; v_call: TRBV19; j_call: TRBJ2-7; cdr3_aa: CASRLTSGPSYEQYF; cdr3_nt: TGTGCCAGTAGATTAACTAGCGGCCCATCCTACGAGCAGTACTTC
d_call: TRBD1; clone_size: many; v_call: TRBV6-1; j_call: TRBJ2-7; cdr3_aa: CASSGPGQAYEQYF; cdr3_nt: TGTGCCAGCAGTGGACCGGGACAGGCCTACGAGCAGTACTTC
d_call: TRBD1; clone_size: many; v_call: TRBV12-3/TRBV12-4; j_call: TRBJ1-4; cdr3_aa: CASSVDRGHVREKLFF; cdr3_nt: TGTGCCAGCAGTGTAGACAGGGGGCATGTTCGAGAAAAACTGTTTTTT
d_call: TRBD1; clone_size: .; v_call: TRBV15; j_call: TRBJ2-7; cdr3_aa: CATSRQSGGYEQYF; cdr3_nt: TGTGCCACCAGTCGACAATCAGGGGGCTACGAGCAGTACTTC
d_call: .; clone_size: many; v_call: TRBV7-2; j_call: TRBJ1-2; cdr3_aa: CASSPAPSWGPNYGYTF; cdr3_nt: TGTGCCAGCAGCCCCGCCCCCTCGTGGGGCCCTAACTATGGCTACACCTTC
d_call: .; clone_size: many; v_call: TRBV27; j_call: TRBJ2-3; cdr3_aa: CASSLLVAGTDTQYF; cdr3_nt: TGTGCCAGCAGTTTATTGGTAGCGGGCACAGATACGCAGTATTTT
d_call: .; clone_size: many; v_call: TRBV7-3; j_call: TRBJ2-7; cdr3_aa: CASSPGISYEQYF; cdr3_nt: TGTGCCAGCAGCCCCGGGATTTCCTACGAGCAGTACTTC
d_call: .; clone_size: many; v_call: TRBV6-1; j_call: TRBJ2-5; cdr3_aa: CASSPVPGVVTQYF; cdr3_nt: TGTGCCAGCAGTCCCGTCCCTGGCGTAGTGACCCAGTACTTC
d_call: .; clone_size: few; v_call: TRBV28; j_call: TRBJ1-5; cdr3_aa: CASTTKRFQSNQPQHF; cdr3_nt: TGTGCCAGCACCACAAAAAGGTTCCAAAGCAATCAGCCCCAGCATTTT
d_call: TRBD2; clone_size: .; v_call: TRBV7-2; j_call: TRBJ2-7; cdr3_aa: CASSLGLAGDEQYF; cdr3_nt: TGTGCCAGCAGTTTAGGACTAGCGGGAGATGAGCAGTACTTC
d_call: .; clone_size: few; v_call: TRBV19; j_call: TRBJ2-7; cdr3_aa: CASTPGQDYEQYF; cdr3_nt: TGTGCCAGTACCCCCGGTCAGGACTACGAGCAGTACTTC
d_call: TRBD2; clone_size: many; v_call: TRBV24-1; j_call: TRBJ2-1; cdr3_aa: CATSDRAGARFNEQFF; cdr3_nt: TGTGCCACCAGTGATAGAGCGGGAGCCCGCTTCAATGAGCAGTTCTTC
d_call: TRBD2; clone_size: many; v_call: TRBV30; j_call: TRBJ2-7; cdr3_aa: CAWRGGTSVAYEQYF; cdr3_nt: TGTGCCTGGAGAGGGGGGACTAGCGTCGCCTACGAGCAGTACTTC
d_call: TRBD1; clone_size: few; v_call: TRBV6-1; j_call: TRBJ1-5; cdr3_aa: CASSERGLFNQPQHF; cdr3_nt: TGTGCCAGCAGTGAAAGGGGGCTTTTCAATCAGCCCCAGCATTTT
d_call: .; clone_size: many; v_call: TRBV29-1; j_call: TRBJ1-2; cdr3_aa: CSVAPVSEGYTF; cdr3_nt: TGCAGCGTTGCCCCTGTTTCGGAGGGCTACACCTTC
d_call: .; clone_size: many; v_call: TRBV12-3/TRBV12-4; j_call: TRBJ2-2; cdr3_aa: CASSHSSAGELFF; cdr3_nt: TGTGCCAGCAGTCACAGCTCGGCCGGGGAGCTGTTTTTT
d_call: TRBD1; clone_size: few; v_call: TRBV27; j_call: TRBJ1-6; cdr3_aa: CASSLWDRHNSPLHF; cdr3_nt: TGTGCCAGCAGTTTATGGGACAGACATAATTCACCCCTCCACTTT
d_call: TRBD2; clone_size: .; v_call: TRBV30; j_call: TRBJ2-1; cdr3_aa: CAWSVLSGRAGNEQFF; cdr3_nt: TGTGCCTGGAGTGTACTTAGCGGGAGGGCCGGGAATGAGCAGTTCTTC
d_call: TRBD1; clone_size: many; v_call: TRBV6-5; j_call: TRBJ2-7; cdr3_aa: CASSYSDRPSYEQYF; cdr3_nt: TGTGCCAGCAGTTACTCGGACAGGCCCTCCTACGAGCAGTACTTC
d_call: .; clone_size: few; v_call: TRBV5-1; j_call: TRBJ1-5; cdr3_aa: CASSFGTTNDGPQHF; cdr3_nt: TGCGCCAGCAGCTTTGGGACAACTAATGATGGGCCCCAGCATTTT
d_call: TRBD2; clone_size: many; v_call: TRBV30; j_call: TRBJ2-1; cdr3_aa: CAWSVGGRGEFF; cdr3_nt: TGTGCCTGGAGTGTGGGGGGGAGAGGAGAGTTCTTC
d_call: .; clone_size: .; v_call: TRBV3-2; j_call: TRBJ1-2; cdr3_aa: CASTRQLYGYTF; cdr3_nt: TGTGCCAGCACCCGACAGCTCTATGGCTACACCTTC
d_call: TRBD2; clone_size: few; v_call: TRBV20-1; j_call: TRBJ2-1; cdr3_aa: CSATTSGGASEQFF; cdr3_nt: TGCAGTGCTACGACTAGCGGGGGGGCAAGTGAGCAGTTCTTC
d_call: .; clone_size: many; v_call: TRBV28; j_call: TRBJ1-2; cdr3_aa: CASSLVAGNYDNYGYTF; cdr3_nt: TGTGCCAGCAGTTTGGTTGCGGGGAATTACGATAACTATGGCTACACCTTC
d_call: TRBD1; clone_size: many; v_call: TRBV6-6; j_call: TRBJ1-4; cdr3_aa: CASSYSQGASNEKLFF; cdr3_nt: TGTGCCAGCAGTTACTCCCAGGGGGCGTCTAATGAAAAACTGTTTTTT
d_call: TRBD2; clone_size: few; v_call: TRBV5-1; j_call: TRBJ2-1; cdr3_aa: CASSSAPVTRAGGYNEQFF; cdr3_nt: TGCGCCAGCAGCTCTGCTCCCGTTACACGCGCGGGAGGGTACAATGAGCAGTTCTTC
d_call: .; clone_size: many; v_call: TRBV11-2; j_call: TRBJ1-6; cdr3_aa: CASSPLRESPLHF; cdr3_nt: TGTGCCAGCAGCCCCCTCAGGGAGTCACCCCTCCACTTT
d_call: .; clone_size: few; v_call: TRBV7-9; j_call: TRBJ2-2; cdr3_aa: CASSPPRGGNTGELFF; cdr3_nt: TGTGCCAGCAGCCCCCCCCGGGGAGGGAACACCGGGGAGCTGTTTTTT
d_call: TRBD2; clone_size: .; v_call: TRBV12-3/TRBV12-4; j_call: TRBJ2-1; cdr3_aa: CASRDPGLAGEREQFF; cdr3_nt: TGTGCCAGCAGGGATCCGGGACTAGCGGGAGAACGGGAGCAGTTCTTC
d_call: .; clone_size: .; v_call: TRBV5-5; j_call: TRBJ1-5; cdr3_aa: CASSLEPDKLNQPQHF; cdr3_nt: TGTGCCAGCAGCTTGGAGCCTGACAAATTAAATCAGCCCCAGCATTTT
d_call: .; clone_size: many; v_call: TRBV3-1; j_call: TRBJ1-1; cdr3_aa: CASSQDSAGYAEAFF; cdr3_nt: TGTGCCAGCAGCCAAGATTCGGCAGGTTACGCTGAAGCTTTCTTT